This record concerns one T cell receptor beta chain sequence. Its antigen is unknown. This sample stems from a study of cytomegalovirus exposure and HLA in healthy donors. The PCR was carried out with 60 Vbeta primers and 13 Jbeta primers. In the study's own analysis: Some 10 million shared chains were among the 80 million or so unique TCR beta chains that a later analysis counted. Profiling relied on immunoSEQ multiplex PCR, and the TCRdb table lists in-frame clones only, not all of them. V and J calls and clone size come straight from that table; D and trimming were deduced from the DNA. The table records about 120,000 clones, over 65% of them present only once. Study-level results: When a later analysis compared HLA-associated TCR beta chains with equally common others, the HLA-associated chains turned out to be more clonally expanded and to have lower generation probabilities. Most TCR beta V segments were productive about 90% or about 30% of the time in an earlier analysis.

While unrecorded immune exposures were likely, the donors were nominally healthy when sampled. This CDR3 is 14 amino acids long. Per the germline V gene, CDR1 is SNHLY and CDR2 is FYNNEI. Trimming cost V 3 bases and J 2 bases, with 10 bases left between them. The clonotype comes from a woman between 35 and 50 years old in good health and CMV-seropositive. The rearrangement joins TRBV2 to TRBJ1-2; D may be TRBD1 (5 bases). Sequencing was performed on PBMCs. This chain's CDR3 is CASSDAGRNYGYTF. The CDR3 bases are TGTGCCAGCAGTGACGCAGGGAGGAACTATGGCTACACCTTC.